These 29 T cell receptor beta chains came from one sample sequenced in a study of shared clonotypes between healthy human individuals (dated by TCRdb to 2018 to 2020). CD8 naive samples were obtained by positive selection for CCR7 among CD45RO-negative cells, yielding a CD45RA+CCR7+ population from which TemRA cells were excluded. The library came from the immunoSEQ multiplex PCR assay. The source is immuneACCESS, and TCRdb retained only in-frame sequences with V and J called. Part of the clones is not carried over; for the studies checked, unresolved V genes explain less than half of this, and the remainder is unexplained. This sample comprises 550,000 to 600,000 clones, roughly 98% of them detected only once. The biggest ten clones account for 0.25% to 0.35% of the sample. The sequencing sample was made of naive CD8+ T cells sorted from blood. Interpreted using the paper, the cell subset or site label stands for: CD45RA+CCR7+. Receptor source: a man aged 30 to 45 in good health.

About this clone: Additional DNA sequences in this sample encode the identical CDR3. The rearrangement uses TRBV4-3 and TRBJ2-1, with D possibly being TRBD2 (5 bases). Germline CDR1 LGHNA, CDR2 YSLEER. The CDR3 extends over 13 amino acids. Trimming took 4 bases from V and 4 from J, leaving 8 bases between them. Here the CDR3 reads CASSPGFYNEQFF. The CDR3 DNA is TGCGCCAGCAGCCCGGGATTTTACAATGAGCAGTTCTTC.

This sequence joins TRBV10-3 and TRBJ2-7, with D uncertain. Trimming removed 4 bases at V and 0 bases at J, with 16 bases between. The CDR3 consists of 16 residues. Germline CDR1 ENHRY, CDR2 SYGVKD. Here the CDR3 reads CAISVSPSQSSYEQYF. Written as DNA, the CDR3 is TGTGCCATCAGTGTATCTCCCTCGCAGAGCTCCTACGAGCAGTACTTC.

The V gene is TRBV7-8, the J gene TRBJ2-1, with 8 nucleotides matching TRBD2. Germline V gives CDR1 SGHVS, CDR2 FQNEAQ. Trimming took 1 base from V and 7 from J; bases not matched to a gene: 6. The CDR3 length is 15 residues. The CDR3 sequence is CASSLVAGGGNEQFF. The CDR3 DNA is TGTGCCAGCAGCTTAGTGGCGGGAGGTGGGAATGAGCAGTTCTTC.

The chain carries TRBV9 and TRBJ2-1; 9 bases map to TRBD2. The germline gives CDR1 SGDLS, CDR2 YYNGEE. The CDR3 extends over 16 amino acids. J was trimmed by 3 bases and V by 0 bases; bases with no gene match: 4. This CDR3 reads CASSVGGGRDYNEQFF. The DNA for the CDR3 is TGTGCCAGCAGCGTAGGAGGCGGGAGGGACTACAATGAGCAGTTCTTC.

The CDR3 nucleotides are TGTGCCAGCAGCGCTGCTAGGGCTTCGAAGACCCAGTACTTC. This codes for CASSAARASKTQYF. V usage is TRBV27 and J usage is TRBJ2-5; no definite D call. Per the germline V gene, CDR1 is MNHEY and CDR2 is SMNVEV (reference sequence). The CDR3 runs to 14 residues. With 6 bases removed from V and 6 bases from J, the gap between germline ends came to 17 bases.

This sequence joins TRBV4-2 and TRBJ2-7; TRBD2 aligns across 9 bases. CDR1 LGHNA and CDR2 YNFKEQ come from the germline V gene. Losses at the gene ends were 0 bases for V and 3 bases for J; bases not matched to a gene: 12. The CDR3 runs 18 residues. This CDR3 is CASSQDSLAGELGYEQYF. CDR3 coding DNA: TGTGCCAGCAGCCAAGATTCATTAGCGGGAGAGCTGGGCTACGAGCAGTACTTC.

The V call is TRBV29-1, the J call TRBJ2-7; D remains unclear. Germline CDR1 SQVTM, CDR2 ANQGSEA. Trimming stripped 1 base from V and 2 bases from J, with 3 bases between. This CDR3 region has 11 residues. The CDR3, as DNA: TGCAGCGTTGAAGTGACCTACGAGCAGTACTTC. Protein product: CSVEVTYEQYF.

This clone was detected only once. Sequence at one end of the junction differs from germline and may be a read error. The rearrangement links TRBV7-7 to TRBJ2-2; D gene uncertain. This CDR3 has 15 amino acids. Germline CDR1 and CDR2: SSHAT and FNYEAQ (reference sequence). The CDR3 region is CASSLGYANTGELFF. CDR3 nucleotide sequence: TGTGCTAGCAGCTTGGGCTACGCGAACACCGGGGAGCTGTTTTTT.

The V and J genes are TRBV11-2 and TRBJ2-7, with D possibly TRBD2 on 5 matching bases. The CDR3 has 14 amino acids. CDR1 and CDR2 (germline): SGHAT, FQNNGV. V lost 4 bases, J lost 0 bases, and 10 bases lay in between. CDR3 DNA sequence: TGTGCCAGCAGCTCCGGGAAGAACTCCTACGAGCAGTACTTC. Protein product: CASSSGKNSYEQYF.

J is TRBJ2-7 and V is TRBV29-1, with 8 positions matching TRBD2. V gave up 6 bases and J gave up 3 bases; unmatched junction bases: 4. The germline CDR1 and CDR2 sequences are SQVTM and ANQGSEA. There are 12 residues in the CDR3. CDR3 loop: CSVRSGSYEQYF. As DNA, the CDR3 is TGCAGCGTCAGGAGCGGGAGCTACGAGCAGTACTTC.

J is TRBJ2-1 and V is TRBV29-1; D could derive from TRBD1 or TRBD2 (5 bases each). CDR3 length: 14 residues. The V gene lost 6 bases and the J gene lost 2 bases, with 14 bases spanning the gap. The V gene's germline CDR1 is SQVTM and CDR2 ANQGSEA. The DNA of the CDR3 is TGCAGCGTCGAGGGACCCACTACCTACAATGAGCAGTTCTTC. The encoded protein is CSVEGPTTYNEQFF.

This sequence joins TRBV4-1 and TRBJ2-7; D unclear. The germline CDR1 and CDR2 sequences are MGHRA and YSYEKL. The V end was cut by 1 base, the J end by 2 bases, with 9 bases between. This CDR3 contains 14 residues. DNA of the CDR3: TGCGCCAGCAGCCAAGTCGGGTCACCCTACGAGCAGTACTTC. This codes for CASSQVGSPYEQYF.

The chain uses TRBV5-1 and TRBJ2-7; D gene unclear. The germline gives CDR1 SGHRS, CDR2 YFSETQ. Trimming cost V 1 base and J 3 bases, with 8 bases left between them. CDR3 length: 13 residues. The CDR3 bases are TGCGCCAGCAGCTTGCGGCGGAACTACGAGCAGTACTTC. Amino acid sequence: CASSLRRNYEQYF.

CDR3 residues: CASSQDRTSGTYNEQFF. In DNA form, the CDR3 reads TGCGCCAGCAGCCAAGATAGGACTAGCGGAACCTACAATGAGCAGTTCTTC. The chain is built from TRBV4-3 and TRBJ2-1; 10 positions agree with TRBD2. This CDR3 is 17 amino acids long. V lost 0 bases and J lost 2; bases outside the gene matches: 4. From germline, CDR1 is LGHNA and CDR2 YSLEER.

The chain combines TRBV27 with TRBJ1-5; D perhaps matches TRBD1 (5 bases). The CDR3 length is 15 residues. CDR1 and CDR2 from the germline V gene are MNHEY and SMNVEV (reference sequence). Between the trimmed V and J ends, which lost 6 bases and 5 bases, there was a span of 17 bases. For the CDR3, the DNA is TGTGCCAGCAGCCGATGGACACTCTCTGATCAGCCCCAGCATTTT. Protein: CASSRWTLSDQPQHF.

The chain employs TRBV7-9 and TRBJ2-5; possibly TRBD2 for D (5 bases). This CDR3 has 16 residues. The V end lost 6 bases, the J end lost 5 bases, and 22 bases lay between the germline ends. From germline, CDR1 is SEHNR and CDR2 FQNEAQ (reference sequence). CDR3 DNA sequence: TGTGCCAGCAGTAGTGTAGACCGACGCCGGAGGGAGACCCAGTACTTC. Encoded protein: CASSSVDRRRRETQYF.

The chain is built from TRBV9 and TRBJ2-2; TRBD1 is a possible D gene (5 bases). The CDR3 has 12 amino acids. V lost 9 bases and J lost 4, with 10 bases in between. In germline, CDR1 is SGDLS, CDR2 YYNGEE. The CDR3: CATDSTTGELFF. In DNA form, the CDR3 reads TGTGCCACCGACAGCACCACCGGGGAGCTGTTTTTT.

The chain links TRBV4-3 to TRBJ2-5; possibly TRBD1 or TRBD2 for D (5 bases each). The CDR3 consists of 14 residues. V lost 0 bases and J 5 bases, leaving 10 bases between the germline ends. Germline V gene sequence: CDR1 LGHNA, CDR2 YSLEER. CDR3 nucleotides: TGCGCCAGCAGCCAAGATATGGGGGAGGAGACCCAGTACTTC. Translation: CASSQDMGEETQYF.

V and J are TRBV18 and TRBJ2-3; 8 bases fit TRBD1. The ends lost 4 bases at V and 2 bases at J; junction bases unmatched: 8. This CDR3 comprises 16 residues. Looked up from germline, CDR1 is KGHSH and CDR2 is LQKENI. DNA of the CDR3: TGTGCCAGCTCACTGGGGGACAGGACGTTCACAGATACGCAGTATTTT. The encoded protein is CASSLGDRTFTDTQYF.

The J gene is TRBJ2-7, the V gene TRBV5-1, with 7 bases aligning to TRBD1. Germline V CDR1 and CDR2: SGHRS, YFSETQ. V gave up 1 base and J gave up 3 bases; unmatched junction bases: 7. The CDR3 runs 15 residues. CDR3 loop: CASSLTPGQNYEQYF. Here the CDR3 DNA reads TGCGCCAGCAGCTTGACCCCGGGACAGAACTACGAGCAGTACTTC.

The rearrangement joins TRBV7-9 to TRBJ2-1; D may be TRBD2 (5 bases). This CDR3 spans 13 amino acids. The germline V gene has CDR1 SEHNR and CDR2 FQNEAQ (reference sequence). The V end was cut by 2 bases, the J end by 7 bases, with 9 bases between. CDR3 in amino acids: CASSLTEGNEQFF. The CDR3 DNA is TGTGCCAGCAGCTTAACAGAGGGAAATGAGCAGTTCTTC.

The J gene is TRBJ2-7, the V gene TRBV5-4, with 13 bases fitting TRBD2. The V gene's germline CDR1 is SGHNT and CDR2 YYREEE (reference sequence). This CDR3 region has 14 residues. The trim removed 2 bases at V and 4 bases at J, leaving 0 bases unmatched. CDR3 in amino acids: CASSLLAGGYEQYF. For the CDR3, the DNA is TGTGCCAGCAGCTTACTAGCGGGAGGGTACGAGCAGTACTTC.

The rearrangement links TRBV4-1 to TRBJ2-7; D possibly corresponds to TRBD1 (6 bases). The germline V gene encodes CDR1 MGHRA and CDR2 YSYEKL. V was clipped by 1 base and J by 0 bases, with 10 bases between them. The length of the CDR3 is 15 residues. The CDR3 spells CASSQATGNSYEQYF. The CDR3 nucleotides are TGCGCCAGCAGCCAAGCCACAGGGAACTCCTACGAGCAGTACTTC.

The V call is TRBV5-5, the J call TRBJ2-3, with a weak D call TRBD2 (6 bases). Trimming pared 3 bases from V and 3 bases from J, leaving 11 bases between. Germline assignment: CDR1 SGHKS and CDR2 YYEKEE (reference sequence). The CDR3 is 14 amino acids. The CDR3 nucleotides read TGTGCCAGCAGCTGGGGACTGGGGACAGATACGCAGTATTTT. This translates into CASSWGLGTDTQYF.

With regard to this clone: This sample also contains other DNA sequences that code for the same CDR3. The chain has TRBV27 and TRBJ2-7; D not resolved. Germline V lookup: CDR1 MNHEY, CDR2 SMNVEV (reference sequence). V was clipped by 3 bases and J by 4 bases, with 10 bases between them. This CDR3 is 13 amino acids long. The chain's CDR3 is CASSFGATYEQYF. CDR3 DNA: TGTGCCAGCAGTTTCGGTGCAACTTACGAGCAGTACTTC.

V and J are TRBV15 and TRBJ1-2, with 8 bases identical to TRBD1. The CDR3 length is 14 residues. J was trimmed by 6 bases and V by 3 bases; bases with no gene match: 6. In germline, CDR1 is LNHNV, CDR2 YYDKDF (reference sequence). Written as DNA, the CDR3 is TGTGCCACCAGCAGGGACAGGGCCGGCGATGGCTACACCTTC. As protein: CATSRDRAGDGYTF.

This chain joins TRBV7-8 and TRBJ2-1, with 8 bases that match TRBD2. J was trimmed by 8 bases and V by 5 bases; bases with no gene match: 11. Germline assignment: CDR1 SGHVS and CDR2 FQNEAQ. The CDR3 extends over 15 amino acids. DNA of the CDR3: TGTGCCAGCAGCCACAGGATCTGGCGGGAGGATGAGCAGTTCTTC. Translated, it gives CASSHRIWREDEQFF.

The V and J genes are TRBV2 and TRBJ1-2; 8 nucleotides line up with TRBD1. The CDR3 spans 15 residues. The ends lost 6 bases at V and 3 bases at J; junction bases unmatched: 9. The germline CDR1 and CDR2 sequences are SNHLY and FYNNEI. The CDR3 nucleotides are TGTGCCAGCAGGCCGTACAGGGGGTTCGACTATGGCTACACCTTC. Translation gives CASRPYRGFDYGYTF.

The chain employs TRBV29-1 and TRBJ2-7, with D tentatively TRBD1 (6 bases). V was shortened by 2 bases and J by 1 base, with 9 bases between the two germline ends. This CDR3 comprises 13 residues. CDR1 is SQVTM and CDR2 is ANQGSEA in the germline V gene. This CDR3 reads CSVELGQSYEQYF. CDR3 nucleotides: TGCAGCGTTGAACTAGGACAGTCCTACGAGCAGTACTTC.